This T cell receptor beta chain comes out of a study of T-cell reconstitution after alpha-beta-depleted transplantation in children. Study observations and caveats: Among T cells one year after transplant, newly produced cells accounted for most counts and diversity. Several patients had high TCRbeta diversity at day 60; it came from surviving recipient T cells and thymic progenitors. There were reportedly several hundred expanded graft clones from which alpha-beta T cells came about two months after transplant.

This clonotype was seen a handful of times. The antigen is not known. Researchers prepared the TCRbeta library using unique molecular identifiers, the study reports. TCRdb recomputed calls from the PCR reads with MiXCR, one row per CDR3 protein. The repertoire holds 450,000 to 600,000 distinct CDR3 sequences, with under 15% as singletons. In germline, CDR1 is MDHEN, CDR2 SYDVKM. V was pared by 2 bases and J by 2 bases, with 7 bases between. The CDR3 runs 15 residues. The sequence came from a male patient under 18 who had a stem cell transplant for acute myeloid leukemia, so the T cells may come from the graft donor. The starting material was PBMCs, mostly from graft donor cells, obtained 360 days after TCRalphabeta/CD19-depleted stem cell transplant. The chain is built from TRBV28 and TRBJ2-6; no clear D gene. CDR3 DNA: TGTGCCAGCAGTTTAAGGGCCCCTGGGGCCAACGTCCTGACTTTC. Encoded protein: CASSLRAPGANVLTF. Variable domain in full (rest from reference TRBV28 and TRBJ2-6): DVKVTQSSRYLVKRTGEKVFLECVQDMDHENMFWYRQDPGLGLRLIYFSYDVKMKEKGDIPEGYSVSREKKERFSLILESASTNQTSMYLCASSLRAPGANVLTFGAGSRLTVL.